These 29 T cell receptor beta chains came from one sample sequenced in a study of graft-versus-host responses after intestinal transplantation. TCRdb's table, derived via immunoSEQ multiplex PCR, lists solely in-frame clones and lacks some. The repertoire holds around 100,000 clones, with roughly 87% as singletons. Their recognized antigens are unknown. The starting material was unstimulated CD4+ T cells sorted from spleen or lymph node cells, obtained before transplant. The receptors stem from a human donor who was the organ donor for an intestinal transplant.

V is TRBV7-3 and J is TRBJ1-5, with D uncertain. The CDR3 has 15 residues. Trimming pared 3 bases from V and 4 bases from J, leaving 13 bases between. Germline assignment: CDR1 SGHTA and CDR2 FQGTGA. The CDR3: CASSFPNARNQPQHF. Here the CDR3 DNA reads TGTGCCAGCAGCTTCCCGAATGCGCGAAATCAGCCCCAGCATTTT.

As concerns this clone: A junction end diverges from the germline sequence, so it may reflect a read error. The V gene is TRBV27, the J gene TRBJ2-3; TRBD2 might be the D (5 bases). The CDR3 consists of 20 residues. CDR1 is MNHEY, CDR2 SMNVEV, per germline (reference sequence). In DNA form, the CDR3 reads TGTGCCAGCAGTTTATTCCCAAATAAACCATCGAGGGTTAGCATAGATACGCAGTATTTT. This gives the protein CASSLFPNKPSRVSIDTQYF.

The chain joins TRBV7-9 to TRBJ2-5; either TRBD1 or TRBD2 may supply D (5 bases each). The CDR3 has 16 amino acids. V was clipped by 5 bases and J by 4 bases, with 20 bases between them. Germline CDR1 and CDR2: SEHNR and FQNEAQ (reference sequence). CDR3 sequence (DNA): TGTGCCAGCAGCAGGGACCTACCTGGTTGGGGAGAGACCCAGTACTTC. Its translation is CASSRDLPGWGETQYF.

CDR3 protein: CASSERAAEETQYF. DNA for the CDR3: TGTGCCAGCAGTGAACGGGCGGCTGAAGAGACCCAGTACTTC. The rearrangement joins TRBV6-1 to TRBJ2-5; the D is unclear. Trimming stripped 2 bases from V and 3 bases from J, with 10 bases between. The CDR3 sequence is 14 residues long. CDR1 is MNHNS and CDR2 is SASEGT in the germline V gene.

The V gene is TRBV28, the J gene TRBJ2-7, with D perhaps TRBD2 (6 bases). Germline values: CDR1 MDHEN, CDR2 SYDVKM. This CDR3 has 14 amino acids. V gave up 6 bases and J gave up 5 bases, with 17 bases separating them. The CDR3 loop reads CASRHPGESDEQYF. For the CDR3, the DNA is TGTGCCAGCAGGCATCCGGGAGAGAGCGACGAGCAGTACTTC.

The V and J genes are TRBV10-2 and TRBJ2-1; 8 bases line up with TRBD2. V shed 4 bases and J 2 bases; nucleotides not matched to a gene: 1. The CDR3 has 14 residues. Looked up from germline, CDR1 is WSHSY and CDR2 is SAAADI. CDR3: CASSVGLAYNEQFF. CDR3 nucleotides: TGCGCCAGCAGTGTGGGACTAGCCTACAATGAGCAGTTCTTC.

V usage is TRBV28 and J usage is TRBJ1-5; D possibly corresponds to TRBD1 (5 bases). Per germline, CDR1 MDHEN and CDR2 SYDVKM. Trimming stripped 3 bases from V and 7 bases from J, with 13 bases between. The CDR3 has 14 residues. CDR3 DNA: TGTGCCAGCAGTTTGCAGGGAATGGGGCAGCCCCAGCATTTT. Protein: CASSLQGMGQPQHF.

This chain joins TRBV19 and TRBJ1-1, with 7 bases identical to TRBD1. V gave up 10 bases and J gave up 1 base; unmatched junction bases: 9. CDR3 length: 14 amino acids. Germline-derived CDR1 and CDR2 are LNHDA and SQIVND (reference sequence). As DNA, the CDR3 is TGTGCCATCAGGGCAGGGGGTGGGAACACTGAAGCTTTCTTT. It specifies CAIRAGGGNTEAFF.

The DNA of the CDR3 is TGTGCCAGCTCACCAGGGGCCCTTTACTATGGCTACACCTTC. Translation: CASSPGALYYGYTF. The genes are TRBV18 and TRBJ1-2; D is possibly TRBD1 (5 bases). The CDR3 has 14 residues. CDR1 and CDR2 from the germline V gene are KGHSH and LQKENI. V dropped 2 bases and J dropped 3 bases, with 10 bases sitting between them.

This sequence joins TRBV2 and TRBJ2-5; D might be TRBD1 or TRBD2, each matching 5 bases. Per the germline V gene, CDR1 is SNHLY and CDR2 is FYNNEI. Trimming shortened V by 10 bases and J by 2 bases, and 14 bases separated the two germline ends. The CDR3 runs 13 residues. Here the CDR3 DNA reads TGTGCCACCGCAAGGGACGGGCAAGAGACCCAGTACTTC. Protein sequence: CATARDGQETQYF.

The table lists this clone with a count of one. The chain has TRBV7-8 and TRBJ1-1; 7 bases are a match to TRBD1. The germline gives CDR1 SGHVS, CDR2 FQNEAQ. V dropped 5 bases and J dropped 3; count of bases not matched to a gene: 3. The CDR3 consists of 13 residues. CDR3 coding DNA: TGTGCCAGCAGCAGCGACAGGGACACTGAAGCTTTCTTT. Translation: CASSSDRDTEAFF.

The chain joins TRBV4-2 to TRBJ2-5, with TRBD1 matching over 8 bases. This CDR3 is 15 amino acids long. The junction had 0 bases not matched to a gene; V was cut back by 0 bases and J by 0 bases. The germline V gene encodes CDR1 LGHNA and CDR2 YNFKEQ. CDR3 sequence (DNA): TGTGCCAGCAGCCAAGAGGGACAGGACCAAGAGACCCAGTACTTC. The encoded protein is CASSQEGQDQETQYF.

This chain connects TRBV7-9 to TRBJ1-6; no clear D. Germline-derived CDR1 and CDR2 are SEHNR and FQNEAQ (reference sequence). The CDR3 length is 12 residues. The V end was cut by 5 bases, the J end by 12 bases, with 11 bases between. The CDR3 loop is CASSTNQLPLHF. Written as DNA, the CDR3 is TGTGCCAGCAGCACGAATCAGTTACCCCTCCACTTT.

The rearrangement links TRBV29-1 to TRBJ2-7, with 7 bases fitting TRBD1. V gave up 4 bases and J gave up 0 bases; unmatched junction bases: 6. The germline CDR1 and CDR2 sequences are SQVTM and ANQGSEA. This CDR3 spans 14 amino acids. The CDR3 protein is CSVALTGDSYEQYF. The CDR3 DNA reads as TGCAGCGTTGCACTAACAGGGGACTCCTACGAGCAGTACTTC.

The J gene is TRBJ2-2, the V gene TRBV5-1; 7 bases line up with TRBD1. V shed 1 base and J 2 bases; nucleotides not matched to a gene: 5. Germline values: CDR1 SGHRS, CDR2 YFSETQ. The CDR3 spans 16 residues. In nucleotides, the CDR3 is TGCGCCAGCAGCTTGTCGACAGGGTCAAACACCGGGGAGCTGTTTTTT. This gives the protein CASSLSTGSNTGELFF.

This clone showed up just a few times. The chain has TRBV22-1 and TRBJ2-6; TRBD2 is the table's D call, not checked against the DNA. TRBV22-1 is given as a pseudogene. This CDR3 is built from 18 residues. The CDR3, as DNA: TGTCCTGGGAGGTATGTTAGAAGCGAACAAAGTCGGGCCAACGTCCTGACTTTC. This encodes CPGRYVRSEQSRANVLTF.

The chain is built from TRBV19 and TRBJ1-2; D may be TRBD1 (5 bases). Germline V gene lookup returns CDR1 LNHDA and CDR2 SQIVND (reference sequence). V was pared by 3 bases and J by 0 bases, with 8 bases between. CDR3 size: 14 residues. CDR3 DNA: TGTGCCAGTAGTATTCGGGGGGCTAACTATGGCTACACCTTC. Translating it yields CASSIRGANYGYTF.

The genes are TRBV28 and TRBJ2-7; 7 nucleotides line up with TRBD1. Germline V gene lookup returns CDR1 MDHEN and CDR2 SYDVKM. The CDR3 covers 13 residues. V was pared by 11 bases and J by 3 bases, with 10 bases of the junction left unmatched. As DNA, the CDR3 is TGTGCCCCTGTCCGGGACAGCGACTACGAGCAGTACTTC. As protein: CAPVRDSDYEQYF.

The V gene is TRBV5-8, the J gene TRBJ1-1, with D possibly TRBD1 on 5 matching bases. This CDR3 contains 15 residues. Trimming left V 4 bases short and J 2 bases short, with 15 bases between. In germline, CDR1 is SGHTS, CDR2 YDEGEE. CDR3 loop: CASSSIGTYNTEAFF. The CDR3, as DNA: TGTGCCAGCAGCAGTATCGGGACTTACAACACTGAAGCTTTCTTT.

The genes are TRBV7-6 and TRBJ2-2; 9 positions match TRBD1. V was pared by 2 bases and J by 7 bases, with 2 bases of the junction left unmatched. CDR1 and CDR2 from the germline V gene are SGHVS and FNYEAQ. This CDR3 contains 14 residues. CDR3 region: CASSLRTGVGELFF. The CDR3 DNA is TGTGCCAGCAGCTTAAGGACAGGGGTCGGGGAGCTGTTTTTT.

The chain recombines TRBV18 with TRBJ1-4; D is unresolved. The V end lost 0 bases, the J end lost 8 bases, and 4 bases lay between the germline ends. From germline, CDR1 is KGHSH and CDR2 LQKENI. There are 12 residues in the CDR3. This chain's CDR3 is CASSPPQEKLFF. The CDR3 coding sequence is TGTGCCAGCTCACCACCCCAGGAAAAACTGTTTTTT.

The chain recombines TRBV5-1 with TRBJ1-2, with D possibly being TRBD1 (5 bases). Germline V gene sequence: CDR1 SGHRS, CDR2 YFSETQ. Trimming cost V 0 bases and J 6 bases, with 15 bases left between them. The CDR3 runs to 15 residues. The CDR3 protein is CASSLVGVGNNGYTF. The CDR3 DNA sequence: TGCGCCAGCAGCTTGGTAGGGGTGGGGAATAATGGCTACACCTTC.

This clone appeared a single time. The V gene is TRBV29-1, the J gene TRBJ2-7, with 8 positions matching TRBD1. CDR1 is SQVTM and CDR2 is ANQGSEA in the germline V gene. The CDR3 totals 13 residues. Trimming removed 7 bases from V and 4 bases from J; junction bases left unmatched: 9. The CDR3 coding sequence is TGCAGCGCTACAGGGGGTATTGGGTACGAGCAGTACTTC. It specifies CSATGGIGYEQYF.

The V and J genes are TRBV6-1 and TRBJ2-7; tentatively, D is TRBD2 (6 bases). The germline CDR1 and CDR2 sequences are MNHNS and SASEGT. The ends were cut back, 1 base at V and 2 bases at J, with 9 bases in the middle. The CDR3 is 14 residues long. The CDR3 DNA reads as TGTGCCAGCAGTGAAGTTGGGAGGACCTACGAGCAGTACTTC. Translating it yields CASSEVGRTYEQYF.

In DNA, the CDR3 is TGTGCCAGCAGCTTGGTAGCGGAAGGAGCACTAGGCTACACCTTC. Its protein product is CASSLVAEGALGYTF. The rearrangement links TRBV5-5 to TRBJ1-2, with no clear D. CDR1 SGHKS and CDR2 YYEKEE come from the germline V gene (reference sequence). V lost 0 bases to trimming and J lost 8 bases, with 17 bases between them. The CDR3 length is 15 residues.

The chain links TRBV28 to TRBJ1-5, with D tentatively TRBD1 (6 bases). The germline V and J ends were trimmed by 4 bases and 4 bases, with 17 bases remaining between them. The CDR3 totals 16 residues. The V gene's germline CDR1 is MDHEN and CDR2 SYDVKM. As DNA, the CDR3 is TGTGCCAGCAGTTCCCACTCGACAGGTAGGAATCAGCCCCAGCATTTT. It encodes CASSSHSTGRNQPQHF.

Concerning this clone itself: Because it lacks the conserved phenylalanine or tryptophan at the end, this CDR3 is likely a read error. No DNA is shown, since the ends of the CDR3 on it are uncertain; the CDR3 is the one TCRdb lists. The genes are TRBV6-1 and TRBJ1-3; TRBD1, the table's D call, was not compared with the DNA. Germline V gives CDR1 MNHNS, CDR2 SASEGT. The CDR3 adds up to 12 amino acids, both ends counted. Here the CDR3 reads CASSVGVNSPFL.

The J gene is TRBJ2-4, the V gene TRBV19; TRBD1 might be the D (5 bases). V dropped 1 base and J dropped 9 bases, with 10 bases sitting between them. The CDR3 spans 13 residues. CDR1 and CDR2 from the germline V gene are LNHDA and SQIVND (reference sequence). This chain's CDR3 is CASSIVGASIQYF. CDR3 sequence (DNA): TGTGCCAGTAGTATAGTAGGGGCAAGCATTCAGTACTTC.

This chain links TRBV20-1 with TRBJ1-2, with D hard to call. This CDR3 spans 11 amino acids. Germline assignment: CDR1 DFQATT and CDR2 SNEGSKA (reference sequence). V gave up 5 bases and J gave up 8 bases, with 12 bases separating them. CDR3 sequence reads: CSADLSPGYTF. In nucleotides, the CDR3 is TGCAGTGCTGACTTGAGTCCGGGCTACACCTTC.